This entry lists 30 T cell receptor beta chains sequenced from one sample in a study of post-analysis software for immune sequencing data. The TCR beta cDNA libraries contained unique molecular identifiers. TCRdb processed the PCR reads anew with MiXCR; each CDR3 protein has one entry. The data contain hundreds of thousands of distinct CDR3 sequences, around 34% of them singletons. Study-wide findings and caveats: Elevated frequency relative to controls characterized four or five TRBV segments in patients, TRBV5-6, TRBV5-1 and TRBV20-1 among them.

Their recognized antigens are unknown. The specimen sequenced was blood. The source of these receptors is a girl aged 5 to 17 with multiple sclerosis.

This clonotype was seen ten or more times. J is TRBJ1-2 and V is TRBV5-5; D perhaps matches TRBD1 (5 bases). The V gene's germline CDR1 is SGHKS and CDR2 YYEKEE (reference sequence). The CDR3 is 13 residues long. The V gene lost 3 bases and the J gene lost 6 bases, with 12 bases spanning the gap. The CDR3 protein is CASSSRDVNGYTF. CDR3 DNA: TGTGCCAGCAGCTCCCGGGACGTCAATGGCTACACCTTC.

Here the CDR3 DNA reads TGTGCCATCAGTGAGCTAGCGGGAGACAATGAGCAGTTCTTC. It specifies CAISELAGDNEQFF. The chain employs TRBV10-3 and TRBJ2-1; 10 bases are a match to TRBD2. The V and J ends lost 2 bases and 5 bases, in that order; junction bases with no gene match: 0. The CDR3 runs to 14 residues. The germline CDR1 and CDR2 sequences are ENHRY and SYGVKD.

The sample holds many counts of this clonotype. The chain employs TRBV20-1 and TRBJ1-1; D not resolved. The V end lost 0 bases, the J end lost 4 bases, and 15 bases lay between the germline ends. In germline, CDR1 is DFQATT, CDR2 SNEGSKA (reference sequence). This CDR3 contains 15 residues. CDR3: CSARDFRDGSTEAFF. DNA of the CDR3: TGCAGTGCTAGAGATTTTAGGGATGGGAGCACTGAAGCTTTCTTT.

This chain connects TRBV20-1 to TRBJ2-1; 13 bases map to TRBD2. J lost 2 bases, V lost 0 bases, and 10 bases had no gene match. CDR1 and CDR2 (germline): DFQATT, SNEGSKA (reference sequence). This CDR3 has 19 amino acids. The CDR3 DNA reads TGCAGTGCTAGAGAGATAAGACTAGCGGGAGGCGTGCCCTACAATGAGCAGTTCTTC. This translates into CSAREIRLAGGVPYNEQFF.

Ten or more counts support this clonotype. The J gene is TRBJ2-4, the V gene TRBV10-2; 10 nucleotides match TRBD2. CDR1 is WSHSY and CDR2 is SAAADI in the germline V gene. J lost 0 bases, V lost 3 bases, and 11 bases had no gene match. This CDR3 is 19 amino acids long. CDR3 coding DNA: TGCGCCAGCAGTGATGCCGGGACTAGCGTCGGACTAGCCAAAAACATTCAGTACTTC. Protein product: CASSDAGTSVGLAKNIQYF.

This clonotype was picked up many times. The genes are TRBV7-9 and TRBJ2-1; TRBD2 agrees at 8 bases. The V gene end was trimmed by 5 bases and the J gene end by 6 bases; junction bases not matched to a gene: 6. This CDR3 has 14 amino acids. Germline V gene sequence: CDR1 SEHNR, CDR2 FQNEAQ (reference sequence). This CDR3 is CASSNAGGSNEQFF. The CDR3, as DNA: TGTGCCAGCAGCAACGCGGGGGGTAGCAATGAGCAGTTCTTC. Full variable domain (remainder filled in from reference TRBV7-9 and TRBJ2-1): DTGVSQNPRHKITKRGQNVTFRCDPISEHNRLYWYRQTLGQGPEFLTYFQNEAQLEKSRLLSDRFSAERPKGSFSTLEIQRTEQGDSAMYLCASSNAGGSNEQFFGPGTRLTVL.

This clonotype was found once. The V call is TRBV5-1, the J call TRBJ2-5, with 11 positions matching TRBD1. The length of the CDR3 is 15 residues. The trim removed 0 bases at V and 5 bases at J, leaving 3 bases unmatched. The germline V gene encodes CDR1 SGHRS and CDR2 YFSETQ. The DNA of the CDR3 is TGCGCCAGCAGCTTGGGGACAGGGGGCGCTGAGACCCAGTACTTC. Its protein is CASSLGTGGAETQYF.

In its sample, this clonotype was seen a few times. A much larger clonotype is one base distant, so this may be a read error. V gene TRBV27 combines with J gene TRBJ2-4, with 10 bases identical to TRBD2. Germline V lookup: CDR1 MNHEY, CDR2 SMNVEV (reference sequence). The CDR3 has 18 residues. CDR3 sequence (DNA): TGTGCCAACAGTCATGGAGTAGCGGGGGGAATAGACAAAAACATTCAGTACTTC. The encoded protein is CANSHGVAGGIDKNIQYF.

V gene TRBV20-1 combines with J gene TRBJ1-2; maybe TRBD1 (6 bases). CDR3 length: 14 amino acids. Germline loops: CDR1 DFQATT, CDR2 SNEGSKA (reference sequence). With 0 bases removed from V and 4 bases from J, the gap between germline ends came to 12 bases. CDR3 in DNA: TGCAGTGCTAGAGATAACGGGGGGGCCTATGGCTACACCTTC. It translates to CSARDNGGAYGYTF.

The chain links TRBV27 to TRBJ1-5; TRBD1 aligns across 7 bases. The J segment lost 6 bases and the V segment lost 2 bases, leaving 4 bases of the junction unmatched. Germline V gives CDR1 MNHEY, CDR2 SMNVEV (reference sequence). This CDR3 has 14 amino acids. Here the CDR3 reads CASSLMAGGQPQHF. CDR3 bases: TGTGCCAGCAGTTTAATGGCAGGGGGTCAGCCCCAGCATTTT.

Notes on this clonotype: A read error is possible here, since a much larger clone lies one base away. V is TRBV5-6 and J is TRBJ2-1; 8 bases line up with TRBD1. CDR1 is SGHDT and CDR2 is YYEEEE in the germline V gene. The CDR3 has 20 residues. CDR3 residues: CDSSLVYSETGDHSYNEQFF. CDR3 nucleotides: TGTGACAGCAGCTTGGTTTACTCCGAGACAGGGGACCACTCCTACAATGAGCAGTTCTTC.

The chain uses TRBV7-3 and TRBJ2-5; D gene ambiguous. The CDR3 runs to 13 residues. In germline, CDR1 is SGHTA, CDR2 FQGTGA. V lost 4 bases and J lost 2, with 8 bases in between. CDR3 DNA sequence: TGTGCCAGCAGCTATAACGGACAAGAGACCCAGTACTTC. As protein: CASSYNGQETQYF.

The chain employs TRBV4-2 and TRBJ2-3; D is unclear. Germline V CDR1 and CDR2: LGHNA, YNFKEQ. CDR3 length: 15 amino acids. Trimming took 0 bases from V and 5 from J, leaving 12 bases between them. The CDR3 spells CASSQEIGERDTQYF. The CDR3 DNA reads as TGTGCCAGCAGCCAAGAGATAGGAGAGAGAGATACGCAGTATTTT.

A few counts support this clonotype. Possible read error: a much larger clone is one base away. The chain employs TRBV4-2 and TRBJ2-7; D is ambiguous. CDR1 is LGHNA and CDR2 is YNFKEQ in the germline V gene. This CDR3 spans 15 amino acids. Trimming removed 1 base from V and 7 bases from J, with 17 bases in between. CDR3 amino acids: CASSQGTQSYNEQYF. The CDR3 bases are TGTGCCAGCAGCCAAGGAACCCAGTCCTACAATGAGCAGTACTTC.

The chain employs TRBV29-1 and TRBJ1-2; D is undetermined. With 3 bases removed from V and 3 bases from J, the gap between germline ends came to 8 bases. CDR3 length equals 12 residues. Germline CDR1 is SQVTM and CDR2 is ANQGSEA. Written as DNA, the CDR3 is TGCAGCGTTGAGGCAGGAGACTATGGCTACACCTTC. Residues: CSVEAGDYGYTF. The variable domain in full, completed from reference TRBV29-1 and TRBJ1-2, reads SAVISQKPSRDICQRGTSLTIQCQVDSQVTMMFWYRQQPGQSLTLIATANQGSEATYESGFVIDKFPISRPNLTFSTLTVSNMSPEDSSIYLCSVEAGDYGYTFGSGTRLTVV.

This clonotype has only a few counts. Germline is not matched at one junction end, which may reflect a read error. This chain uses TRBV4-1 with TRBJ1-1, with 7 bases that match TRBD1. CDR3 size: 13 residues. Looked up from germline, CDR1 is MGHRA and CDR2 is YSYEKL. As DNA, the CDR3 is TGCGCCAGCAGCCTGACAGGGAACGCTGAAGCTTTCTTT. This codes for CASSLTGNAEAFF.

This clonotype was seen more than once but under ten times. The gene calls are TRBV16 and TRBJ1-2; tentatively, D is TRBD1 (5 bases). Germline assignment: CDR1 KGHSY and CDR2 FQNENV. Trimming left V 1 base short and J 8 bases short, with 17 bases between. There are 15 residues in the CDR3. The chain's CDR3 is CASSQFSGTPKGYTF. CDR3 DNA sequence: TGTGCCAGCAGCCAATTTTCTGGGACGCCCAAGGGCTACACCTTC. Full variable domain (rest looked up from reference TRBV16 and TRBJ1-2): GEEVAQTPKHLVRGEGQKAKLYCAPIKGHSYVFWYQQVLKNEFKFLISFQNENVFDETGMPKERFSAKCLPNSPCSLEIQATKLEDSAVYFCASSQFSGTPKGYTFGSGTRLTVV.

The V and J genes are TRBV20-1 and TRBJ2-4; the match to TRBD2 covers 11 bases. The better agreement between TRBJ2-5 and the DNA end casts doubt on the J call. From germline, CDR1 is DFQATT and CDR2 SNEGSKA (reference sequence). There are 14 residues in the CDR3. CDR3 protein: CSARPLAGEETQYF. The CDR3 DNA is TGCAGTGCACGTCCACTAGCGGGGGAAGAGACCCAGTACTTC.

The rearrangement links TRBV20-1 to TRBJ1-1; D remains ambiguous. V dropped 2 bases and J dropped 0 bases, with 7 bases sitting between them. CDR1 and CDR2 from the germline V gene are DFQATT and SNEGSKA (reference sequence). CDR3 length: 13 amino acids. The CDR3 is CSARSLVNTEAFF. As DNA, the CDR3 is TGCAGTGCTAGAAGTCTAGTGAACACTGAAGCTTTCTTT.

The rearrangement joins TRBV7-2 to TRBJ2-3; no clear D. This CDR3 comprises 19 residues. Trimming stripped 4 bases from V and 0 bases from J, with 23 bases between. Germline assignment: CDR1 SGHTA and CDR2 FQGNSA. In DNA form, the CDR3 reads TGTGCCAGCAGCTCCCGCCCTGGTCGAAGCACATCTAGCACAGATACGCAGTATTTT. Protein: CASSSRPGRSTSSTDTQYF.

This clonotype was recorded at least ten times. The chain has TRBV5-1 and TRBJ2-7; D uncertain. This CDR3 spans 13 amino acids. The ends were cut back, 3 bases at V and 0 bases at J, with 7 bases in the middle. Germline CDR1 SGHRS, CDR2 YFSETQ. The CDR3 spells CASSYGSSYEQYF. The DNA of the CDR3 is TGCGCCAGCAGCTATGGCAGCTCCTACGAGCAGTACTTC. The whole variable domain, remainder taken from reference TRBV5-1 and TRBJ2-7, is KAGVTQTPRYLIKTRGQQVTLSCSPISGHRSVSWYQQTPGQGLQFLFEYFSETQRNKGNFPGRFSGRQFSNSRSEMNVSTLELGDSALYLCASSYGSSYEQYFGPGTRLTVT.

V and J are TRBV30 and TRBJ2-4, with TRBD1 matching 10 bases. Germline V CDR1 and CDR2: GTSNPN, SVGIG (reference sequence). Trimming at V came to 4 bases and at J to 7 bases, leaving 4 bases not matched to a gene. The CDR3 extends over 13 amino acids. CDR3: CAWTGTGVNIQYF. CDR3 in DNA: TGTGCCTGGACCGGGACAGGGGTGAACATTCAGTACTTC.

In the case of this clonotype: This may be a read error: a much more frequent sequence differs by one nucleotide. The rearrangement joins TRBV29-1 to TRBJ1-2; possibly TRBD1 for D (6 bases). V gave up 6 bases and J gave up 8 bases, with 16 bases separating them. Germline assignment: CDR1 SQVTM and CDR2 ANQGSEA. This CDR3 has 12 amino acids. The CDR3 DNA is TGCAGCGTCCACAGGGACACGGGGGGCTACACCTTC. Residues: CSVHRDTGGYTF.

This clonotype was recorded many times. The chain links TRBV6-5 to TRBJ2-5; 12 bases line up with TRBD2. The J segment lost 5 bases and the V segment lost 4 bases, leaving 11 bases of the junction unmatched. The CDR3 is 17 amino acids. In germline, CDR1 is MNHEY, CDR2 SVGAGI. The chain's CDR3 is CASSFLRTSGNGETQYF. The CDR3 nucleotides read TGTGCCAGCAGTTTCCTTAGGACTAGCGGGAACGGGGAGACCCAGTACTTC.

As regards this clonotype: A read error may be the cause here, since a much bigger clone is one base away. The chain joins TRBV5-1 to TRBJ2-5, with D hard to call. This CDR3 spans 11 amino acids. CDR1 is SGHRS and CDR2 is YFSETQ in the germline V gene. Trimming took off 4 bases at V and 11 bases at J, with 12 bases between the two ends. The CDR3 here is CASSTDNEQYF. The CDR3 nucleotides are TGCGCCAGCAGCACAGACAATGAGCAGTACTTC.

This chain links TRBV25-1 with TRBJ2-7; D perhaps matches TRBD2 (5 bases). Germline values: CDR1 MGHDK, CDR2 SYGVNS. The CDR3 loop spans 13 amino acids. V was trimmed by 5 bases and J by 5 bases, leaving 13 bases between them. The CDR3 region has the DNA TGTGCCAGCAGTTCTACGGGGAAGCACGAGCAGTACTTC. This codes for CASSSTGKHEQYF.

This clonotype showed up many times. The rearrangement joins TRBV27 to TRBJ2-5; TRBD2 matches 8 bases. The CDR3 runs to 14 residues. The V gene's germline CDR1 is MNHEY and CDR2 SMNVEV (reference sequence). The V segment lost 4 bases and the J segment 5 bases; nucleotides outside the gene matches: 6. DNA of the CDR3: TGTGCCAGCAGTTACCGGGGGGGGCCGGAGACCCAGTACTTC. This translates into CASSYRGGPETQYF.

The chain combines TRBV6-5 with TRBJ1-1, with D perhaps TRBD1 (5 bases). This CDR3 is built from 14 residues. V was pared by 0 bases and J by 4 bases, with 9 bases between. Germline CDR1 and CDR2: MNHEY and SVGAGI. CDR3 sequence: CASSYSRGGTEAFF. In DNA form, the CDR3 reads TGTGCCAGCAGTTACTCCCGGGGGGGCACTGAAGCTTTCTTT.

V usage is TRBV20-1 and J usage is TRBJ2-4, with 8 nucleotides matching TRBD1. The J call may not be correct, given that the DNA end is closer to TRBJ2-7. Germline V lookup: CDR1 DFQATT, CDR2 SNEGSKA (reference sequence). This CDR3 comprises 15 residues. CDR3: CSAIRRGQVTYEQYF. CDR3 DNA: TGCAGTGCTATTCGCCGGGGACAGGTAACCTACGAGCAGTACTTC.

The chain links TRBV7-2 to TRBJ2-7; D assignment may be TRBD1 or TRBD2 (5 bases each). V was cut by 2 bases and J by 12 bases, with 17 bases left in between. CDR3 size: 13 residues. Germline lookup yields CDR1 SGHTA and CDR2 FQGNSA. Here the CDR3 reads CASSLNTGFGGYF. As DNA, the CDR3 is TGTGCCAGCAGCTTAAATACAGGATTCGGAGGGTACTTC.